This T cell receptor beta chain was profiled in a study of T cells in Graves' hyperthyroidism and ophthalmopathy. There were TCR beta CDR3 regions amplified from RNA transcripts. The study used the HTBI primer set for a first-round RT-PCR of the TCR CDR3. MiXCR, applied by TCRdb to the multiplex PCR reads, yields one record per CDR3 protein. The sample contains 650,000 to 750,000 distinct CDR3 sequences, 11% to 15% of which appear only once. This clonotype has at least ten counts. Its antigen is still unknown. Study-level points and caveats: Model-based prediction identified ophthalmopathy a median roughly 5.9 months prior to its onset.

With 0 bases clipped from V and 3 bases from J, the junction kept 2 bases outside the gene matches. This CDR3 comprises 14 residues. Germline V gene data show CDR1 as SGHRS and CDR2 as YFSETQ. The rearrangement joins TRBV5-1 to TRBJ2-7; 8 positions agree with TRBD2. Sequenced sample: blood. This receptor was taken from a woman under 30 with Graves' hyperthyroidism. The DNA of the CDR3 is TGCGCCAGCAGCTTGGAACTAGCGGACTACGAGCAGTACTTC. It encodes CASSLELADYEQYF.